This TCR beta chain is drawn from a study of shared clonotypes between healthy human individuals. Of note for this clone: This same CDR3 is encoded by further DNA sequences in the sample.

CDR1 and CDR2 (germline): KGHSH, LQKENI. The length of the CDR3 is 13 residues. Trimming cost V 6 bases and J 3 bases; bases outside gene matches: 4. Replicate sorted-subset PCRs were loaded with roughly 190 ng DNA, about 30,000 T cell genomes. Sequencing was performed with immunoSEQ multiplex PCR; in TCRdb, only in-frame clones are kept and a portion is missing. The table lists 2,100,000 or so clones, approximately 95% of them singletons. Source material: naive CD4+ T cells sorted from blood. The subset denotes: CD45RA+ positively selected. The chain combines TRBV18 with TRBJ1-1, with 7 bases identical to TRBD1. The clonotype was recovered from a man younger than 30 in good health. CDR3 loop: CASSRDRDTEAFF. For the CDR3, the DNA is TGTGCCAGCTCTCGGGACAGAGACACTGAAGCTTTCTTT.